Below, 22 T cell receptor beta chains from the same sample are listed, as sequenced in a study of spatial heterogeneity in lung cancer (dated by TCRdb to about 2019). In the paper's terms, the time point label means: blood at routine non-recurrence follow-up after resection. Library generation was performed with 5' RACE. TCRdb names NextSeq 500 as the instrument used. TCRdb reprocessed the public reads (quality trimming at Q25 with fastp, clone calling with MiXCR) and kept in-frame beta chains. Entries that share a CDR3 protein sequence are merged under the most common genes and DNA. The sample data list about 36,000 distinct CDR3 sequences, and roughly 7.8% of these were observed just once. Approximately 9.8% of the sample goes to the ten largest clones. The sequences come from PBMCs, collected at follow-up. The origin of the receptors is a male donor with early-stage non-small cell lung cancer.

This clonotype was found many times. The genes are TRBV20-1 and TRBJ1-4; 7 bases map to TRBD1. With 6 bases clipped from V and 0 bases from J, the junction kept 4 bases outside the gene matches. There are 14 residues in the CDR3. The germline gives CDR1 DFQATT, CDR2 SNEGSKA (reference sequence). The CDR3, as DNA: TGCAGTGCCCCTCAGGGGGCAACTAATGAAAAACTGTTTTTT. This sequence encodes CSAPQGATNEKLFF.

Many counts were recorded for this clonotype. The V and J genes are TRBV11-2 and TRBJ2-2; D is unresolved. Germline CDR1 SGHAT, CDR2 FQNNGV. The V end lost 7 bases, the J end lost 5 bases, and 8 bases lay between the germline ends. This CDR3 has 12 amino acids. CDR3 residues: CASTPGTGELFF. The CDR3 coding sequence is TGTGCCAGCACCCCAGGTACCGGGGAGCTGTTTTTT.

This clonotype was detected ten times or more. This chain's CDR3 is CSASFSHSYEQYF. Written as DNA, the CDR3 is TGCAGTGCTAGTTTTAGCCACTCCTACGAGCAGTACTTC. V is TRBV20-1 and J is TRBJ2-7; the D is unclear. Trimming left V 3 bases short and J 0 bases short, with 9 bases between. The CDR3 has 13 residues. Germline CDR1 DFQATT, CDR2 SNEGSKA (reference sequence).

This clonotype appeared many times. As DNA, the CDR3 is TGTGCCAGCAGCCCTCGGTCAGGGGGAGTGAACACTGAAGCTTTCTTT. Translating gives CASSPRSGGVNTEAFF. The chain employs TRBV7-9 and TRBJ1-1, with 7 positions matching TRBD1. This CDR3 has 16 residues. CDR1 SEHNR and CDR2 FQNEAQ come from the germline V gene (reference sequence). V gave up 5 bases and J gave up 0 bases; unmatched junction bases: 9. The complete variable domain, with remaining parts taken from reference TRBV7-9 and TRBJ1-1, reads DTGVSQNPRHKITKRGQNVTFRCDPISEHNRLYWYRQTLGQGPEFLTYFQNEAQLEKSRLLSDRFSAERPKGSFSTLEIQRTEQGDSAMYLCASSPRSGGVNTEAFFGQGTRLTVV.

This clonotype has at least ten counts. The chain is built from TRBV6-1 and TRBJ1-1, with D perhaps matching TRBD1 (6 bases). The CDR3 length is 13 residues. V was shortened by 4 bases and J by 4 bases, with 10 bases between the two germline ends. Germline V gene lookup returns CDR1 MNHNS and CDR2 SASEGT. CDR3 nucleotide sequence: TGTGCCAGCAGTGGGGGGCATAGCACTGAAGCTTTCTTT. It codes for CASSGGHSTEAFF.

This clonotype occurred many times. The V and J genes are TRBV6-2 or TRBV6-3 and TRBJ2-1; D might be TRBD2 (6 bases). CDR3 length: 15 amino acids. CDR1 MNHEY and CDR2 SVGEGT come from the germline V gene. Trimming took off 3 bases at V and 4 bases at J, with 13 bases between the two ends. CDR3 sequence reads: CASSYLRGPYNEQFF. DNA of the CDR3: TGTGCCAGCAGTTATTTGCGGGGTCCGTACAATGAGCAGTTCTTC.

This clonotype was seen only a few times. The DNA for the CDR3 is TGTGCCAGCAGCTTGGATGAGGACAGTCTCTACGAGCAGTACTTC. Translation gives CASSLDEDSLYEQYF. The chain uses TRBV5-5 and TRBJ2-7, with TRBD1 as a possible D gene (6 bases). The ends were cut back, 0 bases at V and 3 bases at J, with 13 bases in the middle. The CDR3 has 15 amino acids. Germline V CDR1 and CDR2: SGHKS, YYEKEE (reference sequence). The full variable domain, its missing parts supplied by reference TRBV5-5 and TRBJ2-7, is DAGVTQSPTHLIKTRGQQVTLRCSPISGHKSVSWYQQVLGQGPQFIFQYYEKEERGRGNFPDRFSARQFPNYSSELNVNALLLGDSALYLCASSLDEDSLYEQYFGPGTRLTVT.

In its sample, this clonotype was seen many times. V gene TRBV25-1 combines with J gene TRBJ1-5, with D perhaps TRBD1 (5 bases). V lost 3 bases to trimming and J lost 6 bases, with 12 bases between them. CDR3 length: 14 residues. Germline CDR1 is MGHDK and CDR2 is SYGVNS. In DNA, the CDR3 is TGTGCCAGCAGTGATTGGGGGGGGATTCAGCCCCAGCATTTT. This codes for CASSDWGGIQPQHF.

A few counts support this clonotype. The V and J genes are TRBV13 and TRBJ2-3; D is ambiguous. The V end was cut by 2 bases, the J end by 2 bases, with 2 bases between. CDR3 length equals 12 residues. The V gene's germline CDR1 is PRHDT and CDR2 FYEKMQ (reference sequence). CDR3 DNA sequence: TGTGCCAGCAGCTTAACCACAGATACGCAGTATTTT. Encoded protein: CASSLTTDTQYF. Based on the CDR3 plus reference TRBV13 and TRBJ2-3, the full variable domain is AAGVIQSPRHLIKEKRETATLKCYPIPRHDTVYWYQQGPGQDPQFLISFYEKMQSDKGSIPDRFSAQQFSDYHSELNMSSLELGDSALYFCASSLTTDTQYFGPGTRLTVL.

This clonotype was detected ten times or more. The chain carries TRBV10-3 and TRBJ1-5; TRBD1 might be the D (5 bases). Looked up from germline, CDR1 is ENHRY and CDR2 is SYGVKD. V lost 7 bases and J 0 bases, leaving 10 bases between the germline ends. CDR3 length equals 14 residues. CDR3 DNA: TGTGCCATCAAGGACAATAATAGCAATCAGCCCCAGCATTTT. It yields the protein CAIKDNNSNQPQHF.

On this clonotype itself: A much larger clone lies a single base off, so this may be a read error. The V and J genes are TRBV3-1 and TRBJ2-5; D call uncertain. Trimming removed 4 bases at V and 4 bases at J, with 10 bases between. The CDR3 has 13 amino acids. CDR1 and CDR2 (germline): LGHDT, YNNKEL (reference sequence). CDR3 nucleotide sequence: TGTGCCAGCAGCCCCCCGTACCTAGAGACCCAGTACTTC. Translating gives CASSPPYLETQYF.

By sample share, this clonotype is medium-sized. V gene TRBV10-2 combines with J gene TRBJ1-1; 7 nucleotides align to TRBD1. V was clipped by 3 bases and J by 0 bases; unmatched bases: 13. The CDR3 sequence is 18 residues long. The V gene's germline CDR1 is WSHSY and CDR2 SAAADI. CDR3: CASSDMGMAGGLNTEAFF. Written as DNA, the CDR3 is TGCGCCAGCAGTGATATGGGCATGGCAGGGGGGTTGAACACTGAAGCTTTCTTT.

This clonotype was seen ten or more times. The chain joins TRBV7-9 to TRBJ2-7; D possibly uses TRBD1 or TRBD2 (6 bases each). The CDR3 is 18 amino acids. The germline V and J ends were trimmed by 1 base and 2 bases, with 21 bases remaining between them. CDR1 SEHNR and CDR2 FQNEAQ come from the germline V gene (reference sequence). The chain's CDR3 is CASSLVGGWQGDPYEQYF. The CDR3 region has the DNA TGTGCCAGCAGCTTAGTAGGGGGGTGGCAGGGTGATCCCTACGAGCAGTACTTC.

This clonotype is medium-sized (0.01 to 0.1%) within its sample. The CDR3 here is CASSALGNSYNEQFF. The CDR3 nucleotides are TGTGCCAGCAGTGCCCTCGGTAACTCCTACAATGAGCAGTTCTTC. This chain links TRBV25-1 with TRBJ2-1; D ambiguous. There are 15 residues in the CDR3. Germline V gene lookup returns CDR1 MGHDK and CDR2 SYGVNS. V was cut by 4 bases and J by 0 bases, with 10 bases left in between.

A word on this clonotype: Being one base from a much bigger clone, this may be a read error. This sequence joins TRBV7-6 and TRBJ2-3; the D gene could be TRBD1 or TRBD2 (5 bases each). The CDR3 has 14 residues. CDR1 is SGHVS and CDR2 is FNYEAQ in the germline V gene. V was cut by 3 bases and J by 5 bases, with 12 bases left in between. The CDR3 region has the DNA TGTGCCAGCAGCTTGTCAGGGAGAATAGATACGCAGTATTTT. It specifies CASSLSGRIDTQYF.

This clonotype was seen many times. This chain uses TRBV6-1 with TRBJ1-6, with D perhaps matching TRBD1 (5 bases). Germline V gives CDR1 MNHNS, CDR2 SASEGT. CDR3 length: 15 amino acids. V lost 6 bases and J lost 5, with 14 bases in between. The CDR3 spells CASSSQGSDNSPLHF. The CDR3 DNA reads TGTGCCAGCAGCTCGCAGGGCAGCGATAATTCACCCCTCCACTTT.

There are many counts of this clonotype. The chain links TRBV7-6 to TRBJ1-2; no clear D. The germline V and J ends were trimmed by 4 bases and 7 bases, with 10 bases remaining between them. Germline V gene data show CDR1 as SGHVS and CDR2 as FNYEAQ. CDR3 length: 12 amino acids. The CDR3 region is CASSSDPSGYTF. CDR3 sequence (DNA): TGTGCCAGCAGCTCTGACCCCTCTGGCTACACCTTC.

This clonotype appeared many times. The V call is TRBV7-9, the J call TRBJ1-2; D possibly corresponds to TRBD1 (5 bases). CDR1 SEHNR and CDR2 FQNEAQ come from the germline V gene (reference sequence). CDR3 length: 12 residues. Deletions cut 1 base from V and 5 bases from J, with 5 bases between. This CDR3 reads CASSLEGYGYTF. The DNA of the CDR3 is TGTGCCAGCAGCTTAGAGGGGTATGGCTACACCTTC.

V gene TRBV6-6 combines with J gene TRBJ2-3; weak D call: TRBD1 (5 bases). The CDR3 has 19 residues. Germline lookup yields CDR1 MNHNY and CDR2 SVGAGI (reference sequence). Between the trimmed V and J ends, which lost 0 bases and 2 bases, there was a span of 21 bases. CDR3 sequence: CASSYSNLNVPGITDTQYF. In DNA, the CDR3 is TGTGCCAGCAGTTACTCGAACCTGAATGTCCCAGGGATCACAGATACGCAGTATTTT.

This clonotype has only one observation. The CDR3 is CASSRGDSSTGELFF. CDR3 nucleotide sequence: TGTGCCAGTAGTCGGGGGGACTCCTCCACCGGGGAGCTGTTTTTT. V usage is TRBV19 and J usage is TRBJ2-2, with 7 positions matching TRBD2. Per germline, CDR1 LNHDA and CDR2 SQIVND (reference sequence). CDR3 length equals 15 residues. The V gene end was trimmed by 5 bases and the J gene end by 4 bases; junction bases not matched to a gene: 7.

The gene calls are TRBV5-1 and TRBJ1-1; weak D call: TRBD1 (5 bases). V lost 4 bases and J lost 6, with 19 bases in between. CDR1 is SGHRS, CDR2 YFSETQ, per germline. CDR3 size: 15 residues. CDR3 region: CASSPNIPGDSEAFF. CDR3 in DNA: TGCGCCAGCAGCCCGAATATTCCCGGGGACTCTGAAGCTTTCTTT.

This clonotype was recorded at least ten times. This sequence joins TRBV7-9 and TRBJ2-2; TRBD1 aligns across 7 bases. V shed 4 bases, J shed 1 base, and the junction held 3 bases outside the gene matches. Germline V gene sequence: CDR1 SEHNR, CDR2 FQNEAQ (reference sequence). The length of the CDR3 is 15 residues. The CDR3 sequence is CASSSGTENTGELFF. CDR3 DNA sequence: TGTGCCAGCAGCTCGGGGACAGAGAACACCGGGGAGCTGTTTTTT.